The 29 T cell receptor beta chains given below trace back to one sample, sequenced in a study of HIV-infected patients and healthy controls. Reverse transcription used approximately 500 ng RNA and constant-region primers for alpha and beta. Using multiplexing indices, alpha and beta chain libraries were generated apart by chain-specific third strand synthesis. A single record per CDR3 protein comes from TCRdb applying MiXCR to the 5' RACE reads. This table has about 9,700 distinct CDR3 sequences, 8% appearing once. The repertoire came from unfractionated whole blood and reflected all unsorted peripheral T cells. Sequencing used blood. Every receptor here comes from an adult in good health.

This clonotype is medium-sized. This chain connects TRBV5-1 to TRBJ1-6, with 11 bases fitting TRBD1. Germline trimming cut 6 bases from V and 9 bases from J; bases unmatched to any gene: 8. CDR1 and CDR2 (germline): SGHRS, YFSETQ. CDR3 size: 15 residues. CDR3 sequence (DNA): TGCGCCAGCACCCCTACTGGACAGGGGGCTTCACCCCTCCACTTT. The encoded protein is CASTPTGQGASPLHF.

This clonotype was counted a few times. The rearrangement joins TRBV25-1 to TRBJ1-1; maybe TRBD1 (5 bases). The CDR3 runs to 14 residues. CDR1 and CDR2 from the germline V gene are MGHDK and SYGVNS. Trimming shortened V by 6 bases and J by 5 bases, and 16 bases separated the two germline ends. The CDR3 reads CASRGEGMGTEAFF. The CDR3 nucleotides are TGTGCCAGCAGGGGGGAGGGGATGGGGACTGAAGCTTTCTTT.

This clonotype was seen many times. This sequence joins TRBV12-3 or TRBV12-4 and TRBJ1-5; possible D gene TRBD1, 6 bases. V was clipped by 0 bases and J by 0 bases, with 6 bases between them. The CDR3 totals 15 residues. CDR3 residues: CASSLADSSNQPQHF. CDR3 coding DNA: TGTGCCAGCAGTTTAGCGGACAGTAGCAATCAGCCCCAGCATTTT.

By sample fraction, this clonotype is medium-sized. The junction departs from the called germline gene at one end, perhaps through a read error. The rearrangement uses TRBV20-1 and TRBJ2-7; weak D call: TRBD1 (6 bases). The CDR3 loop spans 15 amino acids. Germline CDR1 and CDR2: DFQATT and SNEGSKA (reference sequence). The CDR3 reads CSAGEKGQISYEQYF. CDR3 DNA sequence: TGCAGTGCTGGAGAGAAAGGACAGATCTCCTACGAGCAGTACTTC.

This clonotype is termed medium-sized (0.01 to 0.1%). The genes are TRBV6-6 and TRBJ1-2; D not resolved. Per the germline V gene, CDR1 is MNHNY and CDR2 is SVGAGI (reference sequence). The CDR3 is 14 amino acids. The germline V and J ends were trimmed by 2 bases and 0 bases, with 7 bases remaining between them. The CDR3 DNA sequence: TGTGCCAGCAGTTACGTTACCACTAACTATGGCTACACCTTC. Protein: CASSYVTTNYGYTF.

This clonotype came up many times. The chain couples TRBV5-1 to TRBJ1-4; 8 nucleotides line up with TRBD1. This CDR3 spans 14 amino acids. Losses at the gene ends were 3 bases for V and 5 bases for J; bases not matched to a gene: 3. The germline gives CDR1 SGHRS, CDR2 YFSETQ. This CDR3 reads CASSSGQGNEKLFF. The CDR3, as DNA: TGCGCCAGCAGCTCAGGACAGGGAAATGAAAAACTGTTTTTT.

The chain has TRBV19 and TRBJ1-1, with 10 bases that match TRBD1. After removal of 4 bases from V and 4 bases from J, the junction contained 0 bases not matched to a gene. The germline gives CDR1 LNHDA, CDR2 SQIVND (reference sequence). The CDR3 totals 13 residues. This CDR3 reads CASSRTGGTEAFF. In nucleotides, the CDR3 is TGTGCCAGTAGTAGGACAGGGGGCACTGAAGCTTTCTTT.

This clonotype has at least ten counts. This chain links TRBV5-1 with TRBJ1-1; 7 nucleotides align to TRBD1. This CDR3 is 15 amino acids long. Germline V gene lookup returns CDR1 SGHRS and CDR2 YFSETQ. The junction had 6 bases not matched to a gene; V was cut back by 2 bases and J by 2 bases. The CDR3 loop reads CASSFTTGSNTEAFF. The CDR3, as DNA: TGCGCCAGCAGCTTTACGACAGGGAGCAACACTGAAGCTTTCTTT.

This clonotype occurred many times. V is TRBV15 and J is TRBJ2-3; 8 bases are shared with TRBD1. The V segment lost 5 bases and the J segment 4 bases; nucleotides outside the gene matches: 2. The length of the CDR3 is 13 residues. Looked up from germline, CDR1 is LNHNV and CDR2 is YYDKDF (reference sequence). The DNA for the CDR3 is TGTGCCACCAGCGAGGGACAGGCAGATACGCAGTATTTT. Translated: CATSEGQADTQYF.

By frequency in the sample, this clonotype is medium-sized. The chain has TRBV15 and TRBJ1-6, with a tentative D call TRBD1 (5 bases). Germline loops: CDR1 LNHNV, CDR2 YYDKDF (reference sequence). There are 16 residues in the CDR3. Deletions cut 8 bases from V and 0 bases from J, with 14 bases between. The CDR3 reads CATRLRRGSYNSPLHF. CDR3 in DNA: TGTGCCACCCGCCTGAGAAGGGGCTCCTATAATTCACCCCTCCACTTT.

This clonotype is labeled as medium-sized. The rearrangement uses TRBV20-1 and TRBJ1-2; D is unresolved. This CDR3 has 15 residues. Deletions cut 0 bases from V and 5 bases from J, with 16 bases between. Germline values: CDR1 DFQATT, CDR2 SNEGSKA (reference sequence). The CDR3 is CSARDPVRLIYGYTF. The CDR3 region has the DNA TGCAGTGCTAGAGATCCGGTCAGGCTTATTTATGGCTACACCTTC.

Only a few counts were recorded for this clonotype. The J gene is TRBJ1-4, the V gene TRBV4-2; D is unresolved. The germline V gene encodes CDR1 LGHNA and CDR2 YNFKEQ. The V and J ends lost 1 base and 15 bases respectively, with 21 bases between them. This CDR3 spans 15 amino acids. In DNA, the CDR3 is TGTGCCAGCAGCCAAGGGCCCGGGGAAATGAGTGAGGTGTTTTTT. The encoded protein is CASSQGPGEMSEVFF.

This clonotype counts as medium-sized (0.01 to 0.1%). The CDR3 is CASSVDWRGAHNEQFF. The CDR3 coding sequence is TGTGCCAGCAGCGTAGATTGGCGGGGGGCCCACAATGAGCAGTTCTTC. The chain recombines TRBV9 with TRBJ2-1; TRBD2 matches at 8 bases. The trim removed 0 bases at V and 5 bases at J, leaving 7 bases unmatched. The CDR3 consists of 16 residues. The germline gives CDR1 SGDLS, CDR2 YYNGEE.

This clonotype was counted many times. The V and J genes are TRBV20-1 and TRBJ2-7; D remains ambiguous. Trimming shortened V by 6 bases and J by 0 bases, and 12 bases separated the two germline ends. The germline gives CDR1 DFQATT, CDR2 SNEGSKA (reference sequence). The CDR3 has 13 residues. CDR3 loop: CSASAGNSYEQYF. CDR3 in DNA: TGCAGTGCCTCGGCTGGCAACTCCTACGAGCAGTACTTC.

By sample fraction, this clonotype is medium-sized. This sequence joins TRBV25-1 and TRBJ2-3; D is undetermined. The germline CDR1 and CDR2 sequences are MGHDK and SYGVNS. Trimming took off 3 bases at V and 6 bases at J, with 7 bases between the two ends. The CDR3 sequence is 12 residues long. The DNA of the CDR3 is TGTGCCAGCAGTGAGGGCCGGGATACGCAGTATTTT. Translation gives CASSEGRDTQYF.

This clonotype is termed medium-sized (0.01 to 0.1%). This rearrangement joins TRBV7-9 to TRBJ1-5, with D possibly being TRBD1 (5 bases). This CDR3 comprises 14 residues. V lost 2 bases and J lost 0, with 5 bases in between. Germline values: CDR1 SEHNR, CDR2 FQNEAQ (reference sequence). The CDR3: CASSLRGSNQPQHF. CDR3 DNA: TGTGCCAGCAGCTTAAGGGGTAGCAATCAGCCCCAGCATTTT.

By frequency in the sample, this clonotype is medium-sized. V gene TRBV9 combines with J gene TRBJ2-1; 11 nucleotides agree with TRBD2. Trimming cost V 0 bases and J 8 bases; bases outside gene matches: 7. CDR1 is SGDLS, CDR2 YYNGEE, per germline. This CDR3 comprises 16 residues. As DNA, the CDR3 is TGTGCCAGCAGCGTAGCCCCTAGCGGGGGGATGTATGAGCAGTTCTTC. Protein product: CASSVAPSGGMYEQFF.

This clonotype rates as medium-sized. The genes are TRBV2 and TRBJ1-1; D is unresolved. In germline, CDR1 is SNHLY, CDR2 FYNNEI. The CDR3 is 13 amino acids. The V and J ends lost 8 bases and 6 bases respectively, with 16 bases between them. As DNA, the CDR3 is TGTGCCAGCTCAACTAGTGGGATGCCTGAAGCTTTCTTT. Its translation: CASSTSGMPEAFF.

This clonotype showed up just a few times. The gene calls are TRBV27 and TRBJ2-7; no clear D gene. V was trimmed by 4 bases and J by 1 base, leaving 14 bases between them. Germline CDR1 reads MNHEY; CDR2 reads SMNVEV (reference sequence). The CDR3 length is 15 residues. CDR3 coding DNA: TGTGCCAGCAGTTCCATTGGACGGCCATCCTACGAGCAGTACTTC. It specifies CASSSIGRPSYEQYF.

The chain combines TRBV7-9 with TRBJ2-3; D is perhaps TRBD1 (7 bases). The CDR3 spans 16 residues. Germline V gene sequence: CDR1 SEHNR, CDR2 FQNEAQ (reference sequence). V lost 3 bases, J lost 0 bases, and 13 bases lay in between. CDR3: CASSLAGQSSTDTQYF. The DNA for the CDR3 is TGTGCCAGCAGCTTGGCGGGACAGTCTAGCACAGATACGCAGTATTTT. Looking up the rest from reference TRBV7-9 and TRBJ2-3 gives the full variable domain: DTGVSQNPRHKITKRGQNVTFRCDPISEHNRLYWYRQTLGQGPEFLTYFQNEAQLEKSRLLSDRFSAERPKGSFSTLEIQRTEQGDSAMYLCASSLAGQSSTDTQYFGPGTRLTVL.

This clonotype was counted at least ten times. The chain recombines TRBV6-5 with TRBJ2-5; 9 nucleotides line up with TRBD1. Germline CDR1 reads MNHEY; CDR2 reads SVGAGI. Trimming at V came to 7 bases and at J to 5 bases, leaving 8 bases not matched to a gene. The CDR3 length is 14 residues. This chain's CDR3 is CASTPGTGRETQYF. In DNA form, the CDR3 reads TGTGCCAGCACCCCCGGGACAGGGCGCGAGACCCAGTACTTC.

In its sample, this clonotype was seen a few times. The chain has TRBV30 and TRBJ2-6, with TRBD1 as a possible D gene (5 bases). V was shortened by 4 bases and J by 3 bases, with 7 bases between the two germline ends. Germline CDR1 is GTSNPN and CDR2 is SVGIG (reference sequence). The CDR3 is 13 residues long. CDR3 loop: CAWIQGGANVLTF. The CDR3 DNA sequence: TGTGCCTGGATCCAGGGTGGGGCCAACGTCCTGACTTTC. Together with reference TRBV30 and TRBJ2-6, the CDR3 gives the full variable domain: SQTIHQWPATLVQPVGSPLSLECTVEGTSNPNLYWYRQAAGRGLQLLFYSVGIGQISSEVPQNLSASRPQDRQFILSSKKLLLSDSGFYLCAWIQGGANVLTFGAGSRLTVL.

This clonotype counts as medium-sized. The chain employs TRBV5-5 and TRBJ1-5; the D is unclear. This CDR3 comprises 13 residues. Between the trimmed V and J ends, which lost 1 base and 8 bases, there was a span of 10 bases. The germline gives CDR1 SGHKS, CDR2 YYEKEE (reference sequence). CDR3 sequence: CASSLTAREPQHF. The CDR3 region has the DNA TGTGCCAGCAGCTTGACCGCCCGGGAGCCCCAGCATTTT.

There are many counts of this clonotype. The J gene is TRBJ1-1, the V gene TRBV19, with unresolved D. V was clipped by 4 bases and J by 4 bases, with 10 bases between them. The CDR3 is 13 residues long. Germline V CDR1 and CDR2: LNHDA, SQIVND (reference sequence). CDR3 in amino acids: CASSKDRGTEAFF. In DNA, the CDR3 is TGTGCCAGTAGTAAAGACCGGGGCACTGAAGCTTTCTTT.

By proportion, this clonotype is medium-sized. CDR3 amino acids: CASSFGTETNGYTF. The CDR3 DNA reads TGTGCCAGCAGTTTCGGGACAGAGACTAATGGCTACACCTTC. The V and J genes are TRBV12-3 or TRBV12-4 and TRBJ1-2; TRBD1 aligns across 7 bases. V was clipped by 3 bases and J by 6 bases; unmatched bases: 7. The CDR3 is made up of 14 amino acids.

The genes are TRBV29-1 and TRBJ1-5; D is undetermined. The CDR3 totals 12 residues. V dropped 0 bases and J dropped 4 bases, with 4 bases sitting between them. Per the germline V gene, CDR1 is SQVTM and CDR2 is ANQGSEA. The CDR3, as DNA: TGCAGCGTTGAAGACCCGAATCAGCCCCAGCATTTT. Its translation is CSVEDPNQPQHF.

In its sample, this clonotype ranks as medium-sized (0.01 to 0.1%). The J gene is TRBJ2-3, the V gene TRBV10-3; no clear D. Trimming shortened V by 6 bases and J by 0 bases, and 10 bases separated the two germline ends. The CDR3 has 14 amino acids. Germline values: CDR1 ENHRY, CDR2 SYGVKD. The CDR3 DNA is TGTGCCATCAGACCCCGCTCTAGCACAGATACGCAGTATTTT. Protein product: CAIRPRSSTDTQYF.

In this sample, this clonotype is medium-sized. The CDR3 here is CASKQGVNQPQHF. CDR3 in DNA: TGTGCCAGCAAACAGGGGGTTAATCAGCCCCAGCATTTT. The V gene is TRBV27, the J gene TRBJ1-5; 8 positions match TRBD1. The CDR3 sequence is 13 residues long. Germline V CDR1 and CDR2: MNHEY, SMNVEV (reference sequence). J was trimmed by 4 bases and V by 7 bases; bases with no gene match: 3.

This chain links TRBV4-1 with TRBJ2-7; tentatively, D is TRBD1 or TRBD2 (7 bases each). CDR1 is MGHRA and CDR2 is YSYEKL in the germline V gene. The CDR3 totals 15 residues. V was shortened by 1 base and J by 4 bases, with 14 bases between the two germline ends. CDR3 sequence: CASSQAGGQTYEQYF. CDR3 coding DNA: TGCGCCAGCAGCCAAGCGGGGGGACAGACGTACGAGCAGTACTTC.